This record concerns one TCR beta chain sequence. Assay: immunoSEQ multiplex PCR; the TCRdb copy retains only in-frame clones and omits some. The sample lists 380,000 or so clones, 75% to 90% occurring once. Treatment described: roughly 18 received Ad26.COV2.S at low or high dose, single or two shots; a few received placebo; per-sample allocation not given. Day 63 after the first vaccine or placebo injection was the time point for sampling. CDR3 length: 15 amino acids. With V trimmed by 4 bases and J by 2 bases, 7 bases remained unmatched. CDR1 is MNHEY and CDR2 is SMNVEV in the germline V gene (reference sequence). This sample is part of a study of Ad26.COV2.S vaccination and SARS-CoV-2 variants.

The TCR originated in a person aged 18-60 years who received the Ad26.COV2.S COVID-19 vaccine or a placebo. This chain links TRBV27 with TRBJ2-7, with 8 bases matching TRBD1. This sample comprised peripheral blood, obtained in a trial of Ad26.COV2.S vaccine versus placebo. CDR3 sequence reads: CASSSRTGSTYEQYF. The CDR3, as DNA: TGTGCCAGCAGTTCGCGGACAGGGTCGACCTACGAGCAGTACTTC.